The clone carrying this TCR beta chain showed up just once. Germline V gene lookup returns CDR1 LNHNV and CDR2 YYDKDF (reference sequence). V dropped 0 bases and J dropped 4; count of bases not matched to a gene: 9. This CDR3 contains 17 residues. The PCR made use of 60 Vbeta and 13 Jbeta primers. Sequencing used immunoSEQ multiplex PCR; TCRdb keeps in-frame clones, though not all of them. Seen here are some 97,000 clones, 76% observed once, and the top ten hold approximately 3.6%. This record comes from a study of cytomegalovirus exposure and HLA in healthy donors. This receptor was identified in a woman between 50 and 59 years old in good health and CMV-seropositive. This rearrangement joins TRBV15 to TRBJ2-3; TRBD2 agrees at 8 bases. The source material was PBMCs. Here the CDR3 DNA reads TGTGCCACCAGCAGAGATACGAATCGGGGGGGCCCAGATACGCAGTATTTT. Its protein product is CATSRDTNRGGPDTQYF.